Given below is one T cell receptor (beta chain) in context. What it binds is not known. This sample is drawn from a study of OX40 agonist ivuxolimab in advanced cancers. Across the whole study: Dose-escalation patients' cancers were hepatocellular carcinoma, melanoma, renal cell or head and neck cancer. Patients with prior anti-PD-1, anti-PD-L1 or anti-CTLA-4 therapy were eligible; about 40% had some.

Here immunoSEQ multiplex PCR was the method, and the copy in TCRdb shows in-frame clones only, minus some. This table has 45,000 to 60,000 clones, approximately 90% appearing once. General study findings and limits: Some nonresponders also had low normalized T-cell clonal expansion.

The V end lost 0 bases, the J end lost 8 bases, and 20 bases lay between the germline ends. Germline-derived CDR1 and CDR2 are MGHRA and YSYEKL. The CDR3 runs 17 residues. On cycle 4 day 1 and cycle 7 day 1, as well as at baseline, blood was sampled. The rearrangement joins TRBV4-1 to TRBJ2-1, with D perhaps matching TRBD2 (6 bases). The receptor comes from an adult with an advanced solid tumor such as melanoma, head and neck, liver or kidney cancer. Sequencing used CD4+ or CD8+ T cells sorted from blood, obtained in a trial of the OX40 agonist ivuxolimab. CDR3 in amino acids: CASSQEAPDAGWYEQFF. The CDR3 DNA reads as TGCGCCAGCAGCCAAGAGGCCCCTGACGCGGGATGGTATGAGCAGTTCTTC.